The rows below give T cell receptor beta chains drawn from one sample of a study of blood T cell repertoires in COVID-19. Clones were read by immunoSEQ multiplex PCR, and TCRdb kept only the in-frame ones, dropping some. The sample consists of approximately 250,000 clones, approximately 81% of them appearing once. Sequencing was carried out using peripheral blood. The receptors here all came from a man between 60 and 75 years old with acute or convalescent COVID-19. Each CDR3 is given with its conserved first and last residue. A D gene is named only where the DNA matches it firmly.

>.|TRBV7-9|TRBJ1-2
TGTGCCAGCAGCTTAGTGCAGGTCGGGAGAGCTAACTATGGCTACACCTTC
CASSLVQVGRANYGYTF
>TRBD2|TRBV4-2|TRBJ2-5
TGTGCCAGCAGCCAAGGACTAGCAGAAGAGACCCAGTACTTC
CASSQGLAEETQYF
>.|TRBV28|TRBJ2-7
TGTGCCAGCAGTTTGGCATCCTACGAGCAGTACTTC
CASSLASYEQYF
>TRBD1|TRBV6-4|TRBJ1-2
TGTGCCAGCAGTGACCGTGGCAGGGGGCGCGGTGGCTACACCTTC
CASSDRGRGRGGYTF
>TRBD2|TRBV4-2|TRBJ2-7
TGTGCCAGCAGCCAAGCGCTAGCGGGGGGCCCCTACGAGCAGTACTTC
CASSQALAGGPYEQYF
>TRBD1|TRBV25-1|TRBJ2-7
TGTGCCAGCAGTGAACTTGGGACAGGAGGCTACGAGCAGTACTTC
CASSELGTGGYEQYF
>.|TRBV6-5|TRBJ1-2
TGTGCCAGCAAGGGAGAGATAGCCCCTAACTATGGCTACACCTTC
CASKGEIAPNYGYTF
>.|TRBV5-1|TRBJ2-7
TGCGCCAGCAGCTTGTCGGACAGACAGCCGAGGCCCTACGAGCAGTACTTC
CASSLSDRQPRPYEQYF
>TRBD2|TRBV18|TRBJ2-1
TGTGCCAGCTCACCACGAAGCGGGGCGTCCAATGAGCAGTTCTTC
CASSPRSGASNEQFF
>.|TRBV3-1/TRBV3-2|TRBJ2-1
TGTGCCAGCAGCCGTTTGGCGGGATCCTCCAATGAGCAGTTCTTC
CASSRLAGSSNEQFF